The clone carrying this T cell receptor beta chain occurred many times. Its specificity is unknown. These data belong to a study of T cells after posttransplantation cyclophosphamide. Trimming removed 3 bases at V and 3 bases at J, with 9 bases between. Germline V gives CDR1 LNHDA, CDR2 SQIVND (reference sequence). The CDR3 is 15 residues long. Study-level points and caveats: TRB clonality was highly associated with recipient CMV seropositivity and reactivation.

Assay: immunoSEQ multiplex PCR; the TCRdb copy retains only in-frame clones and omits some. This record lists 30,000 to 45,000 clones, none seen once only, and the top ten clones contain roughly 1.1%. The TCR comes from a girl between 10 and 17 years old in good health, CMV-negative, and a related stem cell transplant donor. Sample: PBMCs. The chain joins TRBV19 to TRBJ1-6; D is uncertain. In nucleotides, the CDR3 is TGTGCCAGTAGTATCGGAAACAGCTATAATTCACCCCTCCACTTT. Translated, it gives CASSIGNSYNSPLHF.